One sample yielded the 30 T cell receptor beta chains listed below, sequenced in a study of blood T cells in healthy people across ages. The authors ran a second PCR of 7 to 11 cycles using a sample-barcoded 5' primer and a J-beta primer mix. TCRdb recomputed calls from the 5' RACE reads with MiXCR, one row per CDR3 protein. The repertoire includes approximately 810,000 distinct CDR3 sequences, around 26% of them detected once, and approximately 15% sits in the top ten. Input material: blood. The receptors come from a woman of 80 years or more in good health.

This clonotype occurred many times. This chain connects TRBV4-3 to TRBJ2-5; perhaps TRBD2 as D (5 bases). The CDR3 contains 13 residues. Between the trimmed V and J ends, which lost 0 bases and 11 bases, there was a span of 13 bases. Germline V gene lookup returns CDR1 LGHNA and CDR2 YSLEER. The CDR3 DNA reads TGCGCCAGCAGCCAAGATGGCCGGAGAGGGCAGTACTTC. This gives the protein CASSQDGRRGQYF.

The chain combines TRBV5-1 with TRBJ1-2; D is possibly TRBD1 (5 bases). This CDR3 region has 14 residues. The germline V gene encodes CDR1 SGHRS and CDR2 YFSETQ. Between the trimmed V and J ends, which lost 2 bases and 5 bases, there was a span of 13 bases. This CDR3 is CASSLEGVKYGYTF. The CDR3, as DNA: TGCGCCAGCAGCTTAGAAGGGGTGAAATATGGCTACACCTTC. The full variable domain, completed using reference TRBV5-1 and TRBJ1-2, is KAGVTQTPRYLIKTRGQQVTLSCSPISGHRSVSWYQQTPGQGLQFLFEYFSETQRNKGNFPGRFSGRQFSNSRSEMNVSTLELGDSALYLCASSLEGVKYGYTFGSGTRLTVV.

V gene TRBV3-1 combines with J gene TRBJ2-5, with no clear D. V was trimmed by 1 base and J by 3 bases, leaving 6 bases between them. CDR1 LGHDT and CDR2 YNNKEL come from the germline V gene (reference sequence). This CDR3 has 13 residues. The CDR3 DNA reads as TGTGCCAGCAGCCAAGGAGTCGAAGAGACCCAGTACTTC. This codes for CASSQGVEETQYF.

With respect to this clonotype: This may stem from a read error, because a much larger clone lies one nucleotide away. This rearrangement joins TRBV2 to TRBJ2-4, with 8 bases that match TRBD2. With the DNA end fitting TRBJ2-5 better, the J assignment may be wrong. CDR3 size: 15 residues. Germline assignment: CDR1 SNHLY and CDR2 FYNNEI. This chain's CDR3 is CASRARAGVKETQYF. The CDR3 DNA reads TGTGCCAGCAGGGCGCGAGCGGGAGTAAAAGAGACCCAGTACTTC.

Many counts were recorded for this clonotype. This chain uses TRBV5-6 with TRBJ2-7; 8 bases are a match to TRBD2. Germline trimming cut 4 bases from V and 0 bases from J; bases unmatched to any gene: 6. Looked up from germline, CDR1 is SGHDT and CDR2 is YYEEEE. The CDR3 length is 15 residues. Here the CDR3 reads CASSPGLESSYEQYF. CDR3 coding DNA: TGTGCCAGCAGCCCGGGACTAGAGAGCTCCTACGAGCAGTACTTC.

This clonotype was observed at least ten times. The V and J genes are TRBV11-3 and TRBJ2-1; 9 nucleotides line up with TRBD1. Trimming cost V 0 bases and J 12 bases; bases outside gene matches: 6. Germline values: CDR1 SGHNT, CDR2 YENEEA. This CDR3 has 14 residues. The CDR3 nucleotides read TGTGCCAGCAGCTTAGACTACAGGGGGCGCCGGCAGTTCTTC. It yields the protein CASSLDYRGRRQFF.

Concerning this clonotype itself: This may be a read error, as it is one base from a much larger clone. The CDR3 DNA is TGTGCCAGCAGTTTCTTAACGTCTCAAAACTATGGCTACACCTTC. Protein product: CASSFLTSQNYGYTF. V gene TRBV6-5 combines with J gene TRBJ1-2, with unresolved D. CDR3 length: 15 residues. The germline CDR1 and CDR2 sequences are MNHEY and SVGAGI. V gave up 4 bases and J gave up 2 bases, with 14 bases separating them.

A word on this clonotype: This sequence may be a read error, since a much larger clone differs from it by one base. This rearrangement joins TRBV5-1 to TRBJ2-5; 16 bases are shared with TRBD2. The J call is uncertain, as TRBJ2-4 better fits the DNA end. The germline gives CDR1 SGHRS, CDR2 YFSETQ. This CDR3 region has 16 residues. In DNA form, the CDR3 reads TGCGCCTGCAGCCCGGGACTAGCGGGGGGGCGAGGCATTCAGTACTTC. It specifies CACSPGLAGGRGIQYF.

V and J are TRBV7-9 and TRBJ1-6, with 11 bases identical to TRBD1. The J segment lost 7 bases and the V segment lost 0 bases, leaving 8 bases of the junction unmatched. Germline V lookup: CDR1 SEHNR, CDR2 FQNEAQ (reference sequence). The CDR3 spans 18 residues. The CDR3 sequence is CASSLAQGGQGVNSPLHF. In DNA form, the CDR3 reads TGTGCCAGCAGCTTAGCCCAGGGGGGACAGGGGGTAAATTCACCCCTCCACTTT. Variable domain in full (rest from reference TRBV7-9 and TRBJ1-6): DTGVSQNPRHKITKRGQNVTFRCDPISEHNRLYWYRQTLGQGPEFLTYFQNEAQLEKSRLLSDRFSAERPKGSFSTLEIQRTEQGDSAMYLCASSLAQGGQGVNSPLHFGNGTRLTVT.

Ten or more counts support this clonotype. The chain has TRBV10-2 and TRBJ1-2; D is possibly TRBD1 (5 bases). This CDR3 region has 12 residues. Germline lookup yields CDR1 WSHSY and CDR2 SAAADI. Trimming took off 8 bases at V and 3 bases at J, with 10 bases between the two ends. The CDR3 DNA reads TGCGCCAGCGGGGGAACTTACTATGGCTACACCTTC. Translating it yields CASGGTYYGYTF.

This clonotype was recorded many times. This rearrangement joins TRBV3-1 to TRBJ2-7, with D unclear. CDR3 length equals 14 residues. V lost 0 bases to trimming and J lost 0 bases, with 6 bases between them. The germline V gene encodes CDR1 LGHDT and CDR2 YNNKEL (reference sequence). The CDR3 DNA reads TGTGCCAGCAGCCAAGATGCCCACTCCTACGAGCAGTACTTC. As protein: CASSQDAHSYEQYF.

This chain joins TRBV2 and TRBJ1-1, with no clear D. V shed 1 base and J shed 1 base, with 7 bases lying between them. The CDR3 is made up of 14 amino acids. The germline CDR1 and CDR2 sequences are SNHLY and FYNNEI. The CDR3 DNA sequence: TGTGCCAGCAGTGAAGAGGGCTGGAACACTGAAGCTTTCTTT. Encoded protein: CASSEEGWNTEAFF.

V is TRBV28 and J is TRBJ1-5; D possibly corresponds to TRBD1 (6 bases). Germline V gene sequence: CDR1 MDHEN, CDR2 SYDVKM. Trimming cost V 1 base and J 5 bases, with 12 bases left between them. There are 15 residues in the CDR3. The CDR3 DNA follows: TGTGCCAGCAGTTTATCTCACAGGGTTCATCAGCCCCAGCATTTT. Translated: CASSLSHRVHQPQHF. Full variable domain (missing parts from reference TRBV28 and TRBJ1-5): DVKVTQSSRYLVKRTGEKVFLECVQDMDHENMFWYRQDPGLGLRLIYFSYDVKMKEKGDIPEGYSVSREKKERFSLILESASTNQTSMYLCASSLSHRVHQPQHFGDGTRLSIL.

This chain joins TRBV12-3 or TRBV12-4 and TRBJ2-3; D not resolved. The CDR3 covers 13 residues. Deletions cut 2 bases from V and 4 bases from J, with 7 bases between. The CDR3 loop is CASSLSTADTQYF. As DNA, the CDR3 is TGTGCCAGCAGTTTAAGTACAGCAGATACGCAGTATTTT.

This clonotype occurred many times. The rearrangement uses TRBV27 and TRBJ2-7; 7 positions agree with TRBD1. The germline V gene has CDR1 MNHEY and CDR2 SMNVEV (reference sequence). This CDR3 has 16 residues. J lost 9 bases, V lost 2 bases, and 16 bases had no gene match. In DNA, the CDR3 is TGTGCCAGCAGTTTAGAGCCGGGACAGATCTCTACGGGGCAGTACTTC. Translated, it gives CASSLEPGQISTGQYF.

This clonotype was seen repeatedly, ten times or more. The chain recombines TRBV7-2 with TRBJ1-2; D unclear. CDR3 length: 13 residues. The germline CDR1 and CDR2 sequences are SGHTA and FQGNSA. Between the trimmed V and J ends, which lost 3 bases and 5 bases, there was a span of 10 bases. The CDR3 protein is CASSLNSGYGYTF. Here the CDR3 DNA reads TGTGCCAGCAGCTTGAACTCAGGATATGGCTACACCTTC.

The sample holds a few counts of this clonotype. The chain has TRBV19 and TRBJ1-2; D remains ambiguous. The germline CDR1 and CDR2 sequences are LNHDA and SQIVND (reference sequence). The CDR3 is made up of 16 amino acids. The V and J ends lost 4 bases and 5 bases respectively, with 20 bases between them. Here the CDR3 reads CASSRSGLLKGYGYTF. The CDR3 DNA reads TGTGCCAGTAGTAGAAGCGGACTCCTAAAAGGATATGGCTACACCTTC.

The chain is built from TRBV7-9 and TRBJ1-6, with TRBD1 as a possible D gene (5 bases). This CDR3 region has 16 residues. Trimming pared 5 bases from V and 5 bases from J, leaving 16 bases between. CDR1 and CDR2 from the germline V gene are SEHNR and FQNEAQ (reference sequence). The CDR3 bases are TGTGCCAGCAGCCCCCAACGGGCAGGGAATAATTCACCCCTCCACTTT. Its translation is CASSPQRAGNNSPLHF. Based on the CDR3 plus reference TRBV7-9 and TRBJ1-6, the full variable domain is DTGVSQNPRHKITKRGQNVTFRCDPISEHNRLYWYRQTLGQGPEFLTYFQNEAQLEKSRLLSDRFSAERPKGSFSTLEIQRTEQGDSAMYLCASSPQRAGNNSPLHFGNGTRLTVT.

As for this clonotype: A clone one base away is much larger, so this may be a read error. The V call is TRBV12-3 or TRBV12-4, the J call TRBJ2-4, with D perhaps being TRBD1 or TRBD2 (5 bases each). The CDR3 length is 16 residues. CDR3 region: CASSWRGAPAKNTQYF. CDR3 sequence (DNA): TGTGCCAGCAGTTGGAGAGGGGCCCCTGCCAAAAACACTCAGTACTTC.

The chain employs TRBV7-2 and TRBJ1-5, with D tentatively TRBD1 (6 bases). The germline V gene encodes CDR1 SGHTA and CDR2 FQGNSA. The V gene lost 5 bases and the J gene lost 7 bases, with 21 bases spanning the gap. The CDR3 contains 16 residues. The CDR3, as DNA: TGTGCCAGCAGCACCGATCAAGGTCGGGGGGGCCAGCCCCAGCATTTT. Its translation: CASSTDQGRGGQPQHF.

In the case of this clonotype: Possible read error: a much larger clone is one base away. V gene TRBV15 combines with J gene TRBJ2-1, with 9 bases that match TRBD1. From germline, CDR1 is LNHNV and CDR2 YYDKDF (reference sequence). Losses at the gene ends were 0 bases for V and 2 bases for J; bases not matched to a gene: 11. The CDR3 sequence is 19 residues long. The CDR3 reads CATSREDRGPSSTYNEQFF. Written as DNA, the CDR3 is TGTGCCACCAGCAGAGAGGACAGGGGTCCCTCTTCGACCTACAATGAGCAGTTCTTC.

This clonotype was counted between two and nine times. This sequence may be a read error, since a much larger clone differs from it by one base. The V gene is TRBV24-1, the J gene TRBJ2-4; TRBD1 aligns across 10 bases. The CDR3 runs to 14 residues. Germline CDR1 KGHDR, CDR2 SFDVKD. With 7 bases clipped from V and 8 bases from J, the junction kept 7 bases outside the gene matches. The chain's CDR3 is CATRDRDRGHIQYF. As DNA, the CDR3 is TGTGCCACCAGGGATCGGGACAGGGGACACATTCAGTACTTC.

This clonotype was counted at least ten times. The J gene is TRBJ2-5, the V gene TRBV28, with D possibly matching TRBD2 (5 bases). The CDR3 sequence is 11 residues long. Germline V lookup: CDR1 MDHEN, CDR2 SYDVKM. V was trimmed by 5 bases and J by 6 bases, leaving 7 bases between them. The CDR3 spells CASSQTKTQYF. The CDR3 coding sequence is TGTGCCAGCAGTCAGACTAAGACCCAGTACTTC. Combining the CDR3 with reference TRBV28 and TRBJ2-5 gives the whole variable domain DVKVTQSSRYLVKRTGEKVFLECVQDMDHENMFWYRQDPGLGLRLIYFSYDVKMKEKGDIPEGYSVSREKKERFSLILESASTNQTSMYLCASSQTKTQYFGPGTRLLVL.

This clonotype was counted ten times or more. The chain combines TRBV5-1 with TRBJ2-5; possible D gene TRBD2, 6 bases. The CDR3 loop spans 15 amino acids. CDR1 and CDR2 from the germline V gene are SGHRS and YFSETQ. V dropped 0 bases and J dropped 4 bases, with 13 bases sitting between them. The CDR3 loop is CASSLGLERGETQYF. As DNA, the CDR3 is TGCGCCAGCAGCTTGGGACTAGAAAGGGGAGAGACCCAGTACTTC.

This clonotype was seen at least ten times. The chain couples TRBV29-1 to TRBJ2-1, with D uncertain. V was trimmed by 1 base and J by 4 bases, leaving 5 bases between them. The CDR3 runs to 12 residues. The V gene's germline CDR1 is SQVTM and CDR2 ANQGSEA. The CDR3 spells CSVEVDYNEQFF. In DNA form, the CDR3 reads TGCAGCGTTGAAGTAGATTACAATGAGCAGTTCTTC.

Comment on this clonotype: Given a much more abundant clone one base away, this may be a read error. For the CDR3, the DNA is TGTGTCAGCAGTTACTCGGAGGGGGCGAACTACGAGCAGTACTTC. Amino acids: CVSSYSEGANYEQYF. The gene calls are TRBV6-5 and TRBJ2-7; maybe TRBD1 (7 bases). This CDR3 spans 15 amino acids. Germline V lookup: CDR1 MNHEY, CDR2 SVGAGI.

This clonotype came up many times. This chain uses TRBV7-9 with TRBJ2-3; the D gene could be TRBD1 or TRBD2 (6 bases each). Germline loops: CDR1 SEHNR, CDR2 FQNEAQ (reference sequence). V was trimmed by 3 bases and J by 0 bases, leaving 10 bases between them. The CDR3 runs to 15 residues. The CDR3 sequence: CASSLQGTSTDTQYF. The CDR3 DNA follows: TGTGCCAGCAGCTTGCAGGGGACTAGCACAGATACGCAGTATTTT. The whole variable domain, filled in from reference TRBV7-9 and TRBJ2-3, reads DTGVSQNPRHKITKRGQNVTFRCDPISEHNRLYWYRQTLGQGPEFLTYFQNEAQLEKSRLLSDRFSAERPKGSFSTLEIQRTEQGDSAMYLCASSLQGTSTDTQYFGPGTRLTVL.

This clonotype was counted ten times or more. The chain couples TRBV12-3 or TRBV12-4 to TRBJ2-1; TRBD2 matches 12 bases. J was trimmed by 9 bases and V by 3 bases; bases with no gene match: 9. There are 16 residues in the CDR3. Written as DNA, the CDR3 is TGTGCCAGCAGTTTTTCTAGCGGGGGGGGGGCTAGTGAGCAGTTCTTC. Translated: CASSFSSGGGASEQFF.

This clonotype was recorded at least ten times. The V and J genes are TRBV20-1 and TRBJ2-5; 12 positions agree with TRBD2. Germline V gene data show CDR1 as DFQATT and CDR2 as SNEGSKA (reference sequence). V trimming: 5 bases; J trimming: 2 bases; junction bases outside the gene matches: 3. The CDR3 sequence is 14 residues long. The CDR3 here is CSAASGGVQETQYF. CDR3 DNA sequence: TGCAGTGCTGCTAGCGGGGGGGTTCAAGAGACCCAGTACTTC.

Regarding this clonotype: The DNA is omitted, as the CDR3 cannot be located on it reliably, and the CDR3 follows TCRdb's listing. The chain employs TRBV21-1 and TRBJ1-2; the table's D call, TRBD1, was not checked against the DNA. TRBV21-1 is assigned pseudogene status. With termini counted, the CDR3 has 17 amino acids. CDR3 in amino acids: CASSKAVQGEVDYGCTF.